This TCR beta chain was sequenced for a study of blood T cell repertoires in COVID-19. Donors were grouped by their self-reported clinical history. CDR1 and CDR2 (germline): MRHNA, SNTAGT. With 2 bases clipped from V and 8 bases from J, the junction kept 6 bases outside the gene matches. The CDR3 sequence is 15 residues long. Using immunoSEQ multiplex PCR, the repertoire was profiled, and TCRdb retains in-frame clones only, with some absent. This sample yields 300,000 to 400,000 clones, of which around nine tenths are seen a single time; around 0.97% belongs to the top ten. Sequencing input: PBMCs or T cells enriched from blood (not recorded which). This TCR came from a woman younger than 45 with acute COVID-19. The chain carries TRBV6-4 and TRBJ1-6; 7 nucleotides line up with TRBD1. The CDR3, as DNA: TGTGCCAGCAGTGACGAAGTAGGGGGCTATTCACCCCTCCACTTT. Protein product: CASSDEVGGYSPLHF.